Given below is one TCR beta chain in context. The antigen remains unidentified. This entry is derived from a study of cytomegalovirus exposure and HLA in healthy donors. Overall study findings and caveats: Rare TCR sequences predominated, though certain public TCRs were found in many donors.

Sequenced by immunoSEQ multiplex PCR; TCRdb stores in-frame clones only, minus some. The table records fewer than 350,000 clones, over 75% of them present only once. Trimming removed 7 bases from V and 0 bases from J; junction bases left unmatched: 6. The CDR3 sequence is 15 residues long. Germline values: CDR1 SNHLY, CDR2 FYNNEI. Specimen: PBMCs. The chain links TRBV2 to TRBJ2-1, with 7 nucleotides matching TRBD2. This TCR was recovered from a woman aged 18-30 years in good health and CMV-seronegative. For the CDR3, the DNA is TGTGCCAGCATCTGGGGCGGGAGCTCCTACAATGAGCAGTTCTTC. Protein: CASIWGGSSYNEQFF.